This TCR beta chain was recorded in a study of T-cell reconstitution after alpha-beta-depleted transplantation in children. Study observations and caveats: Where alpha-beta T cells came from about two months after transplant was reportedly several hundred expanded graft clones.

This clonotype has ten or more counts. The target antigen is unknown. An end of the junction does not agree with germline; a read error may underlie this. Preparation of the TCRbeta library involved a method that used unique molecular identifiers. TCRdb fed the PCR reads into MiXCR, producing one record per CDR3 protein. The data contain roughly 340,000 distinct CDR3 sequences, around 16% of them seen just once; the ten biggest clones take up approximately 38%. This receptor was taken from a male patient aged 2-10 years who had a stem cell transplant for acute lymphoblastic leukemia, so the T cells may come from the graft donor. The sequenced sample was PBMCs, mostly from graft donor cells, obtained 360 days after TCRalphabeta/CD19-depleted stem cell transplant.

The CDR3 sequence: CASSLGTVGQYF. CDR3 in DNA: TGTGCCAGCAGCTTAGGGACGGTCGGGCAGTACTTC. The rearrangement uses TRBV12-3 or TRBV12-4 and TRBJ2-7; tentatively, D is TRBD1 or TRBD2 (5 bases each). This CDR3 has 12 residues.